The 17 T cell receptor beta chains presented below share a single source sample, sequenced in a study of long-term antiretroviral therapy in people with HIV. Sequencing used immunoSEQ v3.0 at survey level. Clones were sequenced by immunoSEQ multiplex PCR, and TCRdb holds only the in-frame ones, with some missing. This table has under 20,000 clones, roughly 90% appearing once. Sequenced here: unsorted PBMCs, sampled 0.6 years after starting antiretroviral therapy. The receptors stem from a middle-aged woman with HIV.

V is TRBV7-2 and J is TRBJ1-3; no reliable D call. Between the trimmed V and J ends, which lost 1 base and 4 bases, there was a span of 5 bases. Germline V lookup: CDR1 SGHTA, CDR2 FQGNSA. This CDR3 spans 13 amino acids. The CDR3 sequence: CASSLVAGNTIYF. CDR3 DNA: TGTGCCAGCAGCTTAGTGGCGGGAAACACCATATATTTT. The full variable domain, in which reference TRBV7-2 and TRBJ1-3 provide the parts outside the CDR3, is GAGVSQSPSNKVTEKGKDVELRCDPISGHTALYWYRQSLGQGLEFLIYFQGNSAPDKSGLPSDRFSAERTGGSVSTLTIQRTQQEDSAVYLCASSLVAGNTIYFGEGSWLTVV.

The chain couples TRBV7-9 to TRBJ1-2, with unresolved D. In germline, CDR1 is SEHNR, CDR2 FQNEAQ (reference sequence). The germline V and J ends were trimmed by 0 bases and 5 bases, with 10 bases remaining between them. The CDR3 consists of 14 residues. The CDR3 bases are TGTGCCAGCAGCTTAGCGCCCCGTGGTTATGGCTACACCTTC. This gives the protein CASSLAPRGYGYTF.

The chain couples TRBV9 to TRBJ1-6; D possibly corresponds to TRBD1 (6 bases). Trimming shortened V by 4 bases and J by 7 bases, and 18 bases separated the two germline ends. The length of the CDR3 is 16 residues. CDR1 is SGDLS and CDR2 is YYNGEE in the germline V gene. CDR3 sequence reads: CASSQTGTTKNSPLHF. In DNA form, the CDR3 reads TGTGCCAGCAGCCAAACGGGGACAACTAAAAATTCACCCCTCCACTTT. Using reference TRBV9 and TRBJ1-6 for the parts outside the CDR3, the full variable domain is DSGVTQTPKHLITATGQRVTLRCSPRSGDLSVYWYQQSLDQGLQFLIQYYNGEERAKGNILERFSAQQFPDLHSELNLSSLELGDSALYFCASSQTGTTKNSPLHFGNGTRLTVT.

V and J are TRBV5-1 and TRBJ2-7; D possibly matches TRBD1 or TRBD2 (5 bases each). CDR1 SGHRS and CDR2 YFSETQ come from the germline V gene. The CDR3 sequence is 14 residues long. Trimming removed 4 bases at V and 1 base at J, with 12 bases between. The DNA of the CDR3 is TGCGCCAGCAGCCAAGGGACGGGGTCCTACGAGCAGTACTTC. Its protein is CASSQGTGSYEQYF.

The V gene is TRBV10-3, the J gene TRBJ2-5, with D maybe TRBD2 (5 bases). Germline lookup yields CDR1 ENHRY and CDR2 SYGVKD. The CDR3 covers 15 residues. Trimming took 2 bases from V and 2 from J, leaving 12 bases between them. In DNA, the CDR3 is TGTGCCATCAGTGAGGTAACTAGGGAGCAAGAGACCCAGTACTTC. Residues: CAISEVTREQETQYF.

J is TRBJ2-7 and V is TRBV30; D possibly corresponds to TRBD1 (7 bases). The V end was cut by 7 bases, the J end by 0 bases, with 16 bases between. Germline V gene lookup returns CDR1 GTSNPN and CDR2 SVGIG (reference sequence). The CDR3 consists of 14 residues. The CDR3 here is CASWRGPSSYEQYF. CDR3 nucleotides: TGTGCCTCCTGGAGGGGGCCGAGCTCCTACGAGCAGTACTTC.

The gene calls are TRBV6-6 and TRBJ1-3; maybe TRBD1 (6 bases). V was trimmed by 8 bases and J by 4 bases, leaving 15 bases between them. Germline CDR1 reads MNHNY; CDR2 reads SVGAGI (reference sequence). This CDR3 comprises 14 residues. The CDR3 DNA sequence: TGTGCCAGCCTCCCACAGGGATGGGGAAACACCATATATTTT. This sequence encodes CASLPQGWGNTIYF.

The chain recombines TRBV30 with TRBJ2-1, with D possibly being TRBD2 (7 bases). The CDR3 contains 17 residues. V gave up 3 bases and J gave up 0 bases, with 18 bases separating them. The germline gives CDR1 GTSNPN, CDR2 SVGIG (reference sequence). The CDR3 sequence: CAWRPLGGGNSYNEQFF. DNA of the CDR3: TGTGCCTGGAGACCCCTGGGCGGGGGCAACTCCTACAATGAGCAGTTCTTC.

The V gene is TRBV2, the J gene TRBJ2-7, with TRBD2 as a possible D gene (5 bases). The CDR3 is 15 amino acids. V lost 0 bases and J lost 7, with 16 bases in between. Germline CDR1 SNHLY, CDR2 FYNNEI. The CDR3 region has the DNA TGTGCCAGCAGTGAAGCCGGTCGGGATAGAGGAGAGCAGTACTTC. Its translation: CASSEAGRDRGEQYF.

V and J are TRBV11-3 and TRBJ1-2; the D is unclear. Deletions cut 5 bases from V and 5 bases from J, with 18 bases between. There are 15 residues in the CDR3. Per germline, CDR1 SGHNT and CDR2 YENEEA. The CDR3 here is CASSQLRREGYGYTF. As DNA, the CDR3 is TGTGCCAGCAGCCAGCTGCGAAGGGAAGGTTATGGCTACACCTTC.

V is TRBV19 and J is TRBJ1-2; D is ambiguous. The V gene's germline CDR1 is LNHDA and CDR2 SQIVND (reference sequence). CDR3 length: 12 residues. V lost 4 bases and J 4 bases, leaving 7 bases between the germline ends. CDR3 residues: CASSTSLYGYTF. The CDR3 DNA reads as TGTGCCAGTAGTACGAGCCTCTATGGCTACACCTTC. Complete variable domain (other parts from reference TRBV19 and TRBJ1-2): DGGITQSPKYLFRKEGQNVTLSCEQNLNHDAMYWYRQDPGQGLRLIYYSQIVNDFQKGDIAEGYSVSREKKESFPLTVTSAQKNPTAFYLCASSTSLYGYTFGSGTRLTVV.

The chain uses TRBV27 and TRBJ2-7; 13 bases match TRBD2. There are 14 residues in the CDR3. V lost 4 bases and J lost 11; bases outside the gene matches: 8. Per germline, CDR1 MNHEY and CDR2 SMNVEV (reference sequence). CDR3 DNA sequence: TGTGCCAGCAGTTCACGACTAGCGGGGGGCATGAAGTACTTC. Translated, it gives CASSSRLAGGMKYF.

The gene calls are TRBV5-4 and TRBJ1-2, with a tentative D call TRBD1 (5 bases). The V gene lost 0 bases and the J gene lost 2 bases, with 11 bases spanning the gap. CDR3 size: 15 residues. Germline CDR1 SGHNT, CDR2 YYREEE (reference sequence). The CDR3, as DNA: TGTGCCAGCAGCTTGGTGGGCAGGGCGAACTATGGCTACACCTTC. This gives the protein CASSLVGRANYGYTF.

V gene TRBV4-1 combines with J gene TRBJ2-3; D is uncertain. The V gene's germline CDR1 is MGHRA and CDR2 YSYEKL. The CDR3 is made up of 13 amino acids. Trimming took off 1 base at V and 5 bases at J, with 7 bases between the two ends. The DNA for the CDR3 is TGCGCCAGCAGCCAAGCCCGACAAGATACGCAGTATTTT. Its translation: CASSQARQDTQYF.

This chain links TRBV4-3 with TRBJ1-1; D call uncertain. The CDR3 spans 14 residues. CDR1 is LGHNA, CDR2 YSLEER, per germline. The V end was cut by 0 bases, the J end by 1 base, with 6 bases between. The CDR3, as DNA: TGCGCCAGCAGCCAAGATCCGTGGAACACTGAAGCTTTCTTT. It codes for CASSQDPWNTEAFF.

The rearrangement joins TRBV29-1 to TRBJ2-3, with 10 nucleotides matching TRBD1. Germline CDR1 reads SQVTM; CDR2 reads ANQGSEA. The CDR3 runs 16 residues. Trimming took 6 bases from V and 1 from J; bases not matched to a gene: 10. The CDR3 protein is CSVVRDRGWGTDTQYF. CDR3 DNA: TGCAGCGTAGTACGGGACAGGGGATGGGGCACAGATACGCAGTATTTT.

CDR3 sequence reads: CASTRGGASYNEQFF. The CDR3, as DNA: TGTGCCAGCACCCGGGGGGGGGCATCCTACAATGAGCAGTTCTTC. The chain combines TRBV25-1 with TRBJ2-1; 8 bases line up with TRBD2. This CDR3 is built from 15 residues. After removal of 7 bases from V and 1 base from J, the junction contained 6 bases not matched to a gene. The V gene's germline CDR1 is MGHDK and CDR2 SYGVNS.